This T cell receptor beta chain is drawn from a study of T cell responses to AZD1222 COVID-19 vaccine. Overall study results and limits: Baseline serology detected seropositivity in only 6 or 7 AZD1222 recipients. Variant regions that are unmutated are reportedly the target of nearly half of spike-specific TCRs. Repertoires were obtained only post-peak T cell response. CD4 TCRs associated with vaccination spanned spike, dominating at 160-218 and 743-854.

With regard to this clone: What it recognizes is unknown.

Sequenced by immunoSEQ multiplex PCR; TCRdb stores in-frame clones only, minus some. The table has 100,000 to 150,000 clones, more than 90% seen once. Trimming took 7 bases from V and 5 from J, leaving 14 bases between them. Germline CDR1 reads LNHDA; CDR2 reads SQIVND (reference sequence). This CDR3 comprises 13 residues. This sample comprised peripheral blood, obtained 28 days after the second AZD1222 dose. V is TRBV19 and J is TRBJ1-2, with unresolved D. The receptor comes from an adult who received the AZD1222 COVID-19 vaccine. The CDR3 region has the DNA TGTGCCAGTATGGGCTGGGGAGGGTATGGCTACACCTTC. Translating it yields CASMGWGGYGYTF.